What follows is one TCR beta chain and its context. Sample-barcoded 5' priming and a J-beta primer mix drove a second PCR of roughly 6 to 12 cycles. TCRdb re-called the 5' RACE reads with MiXCR, one entry per CDR3 protein. The sample lists about 1 million distinct CDR3 sequences, more than 40% occurring once. This sample stems from a study of blood T cells in healthy people across ages. V lost 3 bases and J 10 bases, leaving 30 bases between the germline ends. Germline values: CDR1 DFQATT, CDR2 SNEGSKA (reference sequence). CDR3 size: 17 residues. This chain joins TRBV20-1 and TRBJ1-1; D unresolved. The source of this sequence is a woman in her sixties or seventies in good health. The specimen was blood. This chain's CDR3 is CSARDYLHNEQSSVAFF. The CDR3 nucleotides are TGCAGTGCTAGGGATTATCTCCATAATGAACAGAGTTCAGTAGCTTTCTTT.